This TCR beta chain was sequenced during a study of blood T cell repertoires in COVID-19. For the study at large: Sites across the United States, Italy and Spain contributed samples from acute and convalescent COVID-19. In each case, the material was cDNA or gDNA derived from T cells, B-cell-depleted T cells, or PBMCs.

The CDR3 contains 13 residues. The ends were cut back, 8 bases at V and 6 bases at J, with 16 bases in the middle. Germline loops: CDR1 KGHSH, CDR2 LQKENI. Per the authors' pipeline: Amplification of reference gene primers provided the estimated nucleated cell counts. Measured with immunoSEQ multiplex PCR; TCRdb has only the in-frame clones, and not every one. V and J calls and clone size are as listed in that table; D and trimming were resolved from the DNA. The sample shows over 300,000 clones, around 82% of them seen only once. Sequencing used peripheral blood. The J gene is TRBJ1-2, the V gene TRBV18; tentative D call: TRBD1 (6 bases). The source of this sequence is a woman aged 45 to 65 with acute or convalescent COVID-19. In nucleotides, the CDR3 is TGTGCCAGCCGCGGCGGGGGGCTGGATGGCTACACCTTC. Encoded protein: CASRGGGLDGYTF.